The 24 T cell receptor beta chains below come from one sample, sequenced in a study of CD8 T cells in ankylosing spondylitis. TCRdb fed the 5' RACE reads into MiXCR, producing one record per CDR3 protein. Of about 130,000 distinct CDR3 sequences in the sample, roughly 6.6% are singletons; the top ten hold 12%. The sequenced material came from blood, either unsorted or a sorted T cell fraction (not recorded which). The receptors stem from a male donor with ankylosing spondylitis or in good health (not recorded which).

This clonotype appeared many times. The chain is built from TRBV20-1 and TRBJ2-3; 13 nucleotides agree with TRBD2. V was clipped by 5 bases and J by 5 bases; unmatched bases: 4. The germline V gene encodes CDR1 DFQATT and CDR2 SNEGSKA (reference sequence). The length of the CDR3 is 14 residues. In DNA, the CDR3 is TGCAGTGCTGGACGGACTAGCGGGGGAGATACGCAGTATTTT. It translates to CSAGRTSGGDTQYF.

This CDR3 reads CSATEAGTAGYEQYF. The CDR3 DNA sequence: TGCAGTGCTACAGAAGCGGGGACGGCGGGATACGAGCAGTACTTC. The chain employs TRBV20-1 and TRBJ2-7; TRBD2 matches at 7 bases. V lost 4 bases to trimming and J lost 4 bases; unmatched junction nucleotides: 13. Germline V lookup: CDR1 DFQATT, CDR2 SNEGSKA (reference sequence). The CDR3 is 15 residues long.

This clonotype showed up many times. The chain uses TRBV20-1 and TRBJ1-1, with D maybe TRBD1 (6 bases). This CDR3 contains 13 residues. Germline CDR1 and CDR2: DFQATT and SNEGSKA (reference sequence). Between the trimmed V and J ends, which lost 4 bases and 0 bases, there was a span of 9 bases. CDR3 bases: TGCAGTGCTACCGGACAGCTGAACACTGAAGCTTTCTTT. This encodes CSATGQLNTEAFF.

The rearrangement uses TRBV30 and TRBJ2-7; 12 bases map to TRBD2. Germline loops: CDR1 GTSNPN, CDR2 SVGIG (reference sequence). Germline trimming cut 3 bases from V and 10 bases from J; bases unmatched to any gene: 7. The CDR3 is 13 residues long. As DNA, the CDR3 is TGTGCCTGGAGGAACGGACTAGCGGGAAGTCAGTACTTC. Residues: CAWRNGLAGSQYF.

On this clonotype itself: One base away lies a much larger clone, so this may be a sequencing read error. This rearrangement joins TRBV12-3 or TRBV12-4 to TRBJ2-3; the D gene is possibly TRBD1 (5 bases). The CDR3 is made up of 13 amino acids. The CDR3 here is CVSSLGATDTQYF. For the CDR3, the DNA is TGTGTCAGCAGTTTAGGGGCCACAGATACGCAGTATTTT.

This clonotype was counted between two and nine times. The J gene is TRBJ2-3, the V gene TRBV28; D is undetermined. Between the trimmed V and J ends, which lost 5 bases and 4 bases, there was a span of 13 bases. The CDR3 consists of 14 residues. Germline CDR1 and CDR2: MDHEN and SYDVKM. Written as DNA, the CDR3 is TGTGCCAGCAGTCTCCCCCCAGCAGCAGATACGCAGTATTTT. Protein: CASSLPPAADTQYF.

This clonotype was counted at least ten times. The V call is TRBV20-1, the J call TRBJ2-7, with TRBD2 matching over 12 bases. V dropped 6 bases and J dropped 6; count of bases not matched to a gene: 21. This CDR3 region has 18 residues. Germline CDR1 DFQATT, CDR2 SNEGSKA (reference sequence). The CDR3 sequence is CSAAVPRTSGISAGEQYF. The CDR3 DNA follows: TGCAGTGCAGCCGTACCCAGGACTAGCGGGATATCCGCGGGCGAGCAGTACTTC.

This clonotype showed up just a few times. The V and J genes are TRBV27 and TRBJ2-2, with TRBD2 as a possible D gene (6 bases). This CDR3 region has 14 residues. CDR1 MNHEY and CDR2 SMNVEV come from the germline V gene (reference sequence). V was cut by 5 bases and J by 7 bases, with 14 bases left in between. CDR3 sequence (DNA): TGTGCCAGCAGTCTAACTAGCCTCGGCGGGGAGCTGTTTTTT. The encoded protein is CASSLTSLGGELFF.

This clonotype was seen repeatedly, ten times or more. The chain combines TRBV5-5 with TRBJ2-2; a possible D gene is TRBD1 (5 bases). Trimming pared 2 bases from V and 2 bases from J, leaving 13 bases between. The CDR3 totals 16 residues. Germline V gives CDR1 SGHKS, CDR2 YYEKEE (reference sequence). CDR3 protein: CASSLRQGDNTGELFF. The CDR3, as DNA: TGTGCCAGCAGCTTACGTCAGGGTGATAACACCGGGGAGCTGTTTTTT.

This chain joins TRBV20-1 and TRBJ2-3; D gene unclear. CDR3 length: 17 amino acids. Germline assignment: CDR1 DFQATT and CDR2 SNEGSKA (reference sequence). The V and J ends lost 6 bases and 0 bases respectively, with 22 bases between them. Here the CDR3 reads CSADSFPERSSTDTQYF. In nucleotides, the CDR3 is TGCAGTGCCGATAGCTTTCCCGAACGGAGTAGCACAGATACGCAGTATTTT.

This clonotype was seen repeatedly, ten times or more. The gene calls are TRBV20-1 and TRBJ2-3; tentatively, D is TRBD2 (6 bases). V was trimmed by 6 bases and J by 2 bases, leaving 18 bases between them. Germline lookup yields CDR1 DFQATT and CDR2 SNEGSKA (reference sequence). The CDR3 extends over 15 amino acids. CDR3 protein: CSANTGTLVTDTQYF. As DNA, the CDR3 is TGCAGTGCCAATACCGGGACTCTAGTCACAGATACGCAGTATTTT.

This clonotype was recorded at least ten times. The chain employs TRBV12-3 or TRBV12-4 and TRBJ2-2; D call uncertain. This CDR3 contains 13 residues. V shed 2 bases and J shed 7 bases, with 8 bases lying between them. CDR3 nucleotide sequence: TGTGCCAGCAGTTTACAAAGTGGCGGGGAGCTGTTTTTT. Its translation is CASSLQSGGELFF.

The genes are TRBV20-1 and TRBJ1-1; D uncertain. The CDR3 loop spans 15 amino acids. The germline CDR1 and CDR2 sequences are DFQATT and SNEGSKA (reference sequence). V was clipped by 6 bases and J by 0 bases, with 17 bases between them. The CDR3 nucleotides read TGCAGTGCCGAAAAGAGTGGCGTGGTGAACACTGAAGCTTTCTTT. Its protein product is CSAEKSGVVNTEAFF.

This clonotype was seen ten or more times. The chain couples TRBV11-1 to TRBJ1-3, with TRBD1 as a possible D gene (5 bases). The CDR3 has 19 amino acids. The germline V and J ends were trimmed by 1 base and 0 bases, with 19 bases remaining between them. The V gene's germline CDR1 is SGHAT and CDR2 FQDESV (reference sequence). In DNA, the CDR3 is TGTGCCAGCAGCTTAGAGGGTCGCGCAGGGCCTCGCTCTGGAAACACCATATATTTT. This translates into CASSLEGRAGPRSGNTIYF.

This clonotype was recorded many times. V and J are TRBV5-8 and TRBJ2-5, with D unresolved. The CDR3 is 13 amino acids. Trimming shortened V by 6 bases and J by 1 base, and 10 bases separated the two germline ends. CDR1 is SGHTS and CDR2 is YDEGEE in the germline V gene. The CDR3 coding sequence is TGTGCCAGCAACCAACGGATCCAAGAGACCCAGTACTTC. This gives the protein CASNQRIQETQYF. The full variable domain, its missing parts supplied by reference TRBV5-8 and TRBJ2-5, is EAGVTQSPTHLIKTRGQQATLRCSPISGHTSVYWYQQALGLGLQFLLWYDEGEERNRGNFPPRFSGRQFPNYSSELNVNALELEDSALYLCASNQRIQETQYFGPGTRLLVL.

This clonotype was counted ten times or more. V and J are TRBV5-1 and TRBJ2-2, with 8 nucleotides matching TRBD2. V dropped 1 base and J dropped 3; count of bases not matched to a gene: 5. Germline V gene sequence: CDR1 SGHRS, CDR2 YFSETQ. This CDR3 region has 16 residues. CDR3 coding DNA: TGCGCCAGCAGCTTGCTCGGGAGGGCCGACACCGGGGAGCTGTTTTTT. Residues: CASSLLGRADTGELFF.

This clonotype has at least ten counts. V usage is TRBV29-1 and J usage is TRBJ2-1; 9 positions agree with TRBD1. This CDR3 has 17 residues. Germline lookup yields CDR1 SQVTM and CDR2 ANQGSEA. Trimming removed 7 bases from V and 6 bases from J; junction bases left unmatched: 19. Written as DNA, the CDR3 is TGCAGCGGGTGGAAACCCACTACCGGGACAGGGCCCAATGAGCAGTTCTTC. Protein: CSGWKPTTGTGPNEQFF.

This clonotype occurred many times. The CDR3 spells CSVAGLAGEREQYF. In DNA, the CDR3 is TGCAGCGTTGCAGGACTAGCGGGAGAGCGCGAGCAGTACTTC. J is TRBJ2-7 and V is TRBV29-1; 13 bases match TRBD2. Germline V CDR1 and CDR2: SQVTM, ANQGSEA. V shed 4 bases and J 6 bases; nucleotides not matched to a gene: 6. CDR3 length: 14 residues.

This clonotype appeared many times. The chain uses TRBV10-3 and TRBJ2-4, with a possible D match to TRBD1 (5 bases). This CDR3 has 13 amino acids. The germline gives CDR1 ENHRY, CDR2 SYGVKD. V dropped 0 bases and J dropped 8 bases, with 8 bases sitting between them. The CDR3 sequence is CAISESKGYIQYF. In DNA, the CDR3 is TGTGCCATCAGTGAGTCGAAGGGGTACATTCAGTACTTC.

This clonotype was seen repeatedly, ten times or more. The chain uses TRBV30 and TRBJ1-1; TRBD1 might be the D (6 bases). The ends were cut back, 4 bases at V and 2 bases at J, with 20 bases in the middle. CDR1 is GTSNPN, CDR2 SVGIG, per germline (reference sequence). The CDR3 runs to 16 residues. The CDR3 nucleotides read TGTGCCTGGACTATCCAAGGGGGAATAGGAAACACTGAAGCTTTCTTT. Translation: CAWTIQGGIGNTEAFF.

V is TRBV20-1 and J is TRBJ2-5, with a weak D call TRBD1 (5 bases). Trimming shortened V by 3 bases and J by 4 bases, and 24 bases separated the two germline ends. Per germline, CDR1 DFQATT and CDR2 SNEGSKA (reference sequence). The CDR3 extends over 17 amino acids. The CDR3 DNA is TGCAGTGCTAGTTCCGAAGGAAGGGGTTTTGGGCGAGAGACCCAGTACTTC. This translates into CSASSEGRGFGRETQYF.

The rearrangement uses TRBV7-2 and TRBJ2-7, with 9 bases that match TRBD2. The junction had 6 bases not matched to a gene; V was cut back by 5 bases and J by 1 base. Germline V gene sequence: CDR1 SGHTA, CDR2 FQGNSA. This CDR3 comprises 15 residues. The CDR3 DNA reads TGTGCCAGCAGCCAAACGCTAGCGGGGTCCTACGAGCAGTACTTC. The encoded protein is CASSQTLAGSYEQYF.

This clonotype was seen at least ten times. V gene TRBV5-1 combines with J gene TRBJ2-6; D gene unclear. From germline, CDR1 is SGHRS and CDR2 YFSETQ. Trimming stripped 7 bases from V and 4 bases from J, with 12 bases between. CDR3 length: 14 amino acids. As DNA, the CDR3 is TGCGCCAGCGGACCCAATGCGGGGGCCAACGTCCTGACTTTC. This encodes CASGPNAGANVLTF.

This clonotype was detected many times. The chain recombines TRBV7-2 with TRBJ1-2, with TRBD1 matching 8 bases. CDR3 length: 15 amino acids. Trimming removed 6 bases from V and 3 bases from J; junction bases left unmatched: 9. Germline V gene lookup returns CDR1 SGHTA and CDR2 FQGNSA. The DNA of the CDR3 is TGTGCCAGCAGTTCCCCTCACAGGGGGGACTATGGCTACACCTTC. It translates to CASSSPHRGDYGYTF.